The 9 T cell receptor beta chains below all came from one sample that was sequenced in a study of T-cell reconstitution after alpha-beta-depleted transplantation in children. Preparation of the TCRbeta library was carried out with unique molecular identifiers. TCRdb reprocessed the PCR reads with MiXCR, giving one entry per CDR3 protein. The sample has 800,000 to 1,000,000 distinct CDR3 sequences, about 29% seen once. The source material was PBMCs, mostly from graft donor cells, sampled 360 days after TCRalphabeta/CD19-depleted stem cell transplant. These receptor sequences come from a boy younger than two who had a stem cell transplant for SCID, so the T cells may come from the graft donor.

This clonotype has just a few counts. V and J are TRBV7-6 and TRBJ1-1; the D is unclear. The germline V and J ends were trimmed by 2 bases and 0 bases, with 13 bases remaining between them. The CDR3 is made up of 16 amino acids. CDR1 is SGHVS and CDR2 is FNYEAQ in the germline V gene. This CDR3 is CASSLFYGSMNTEAFF. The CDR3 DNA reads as TGTGCCAGCAGCTTATTCTATGGAAGCATGAACACTGAAGCTTTCTTT.

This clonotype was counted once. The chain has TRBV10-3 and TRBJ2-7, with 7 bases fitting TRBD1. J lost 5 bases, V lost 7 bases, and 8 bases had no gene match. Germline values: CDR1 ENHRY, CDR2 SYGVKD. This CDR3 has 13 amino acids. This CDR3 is CAITGQAVDEQYF. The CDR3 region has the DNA TGTGCCATCACCGGACAGGCGGTCGACGAGCAGTACTTC.

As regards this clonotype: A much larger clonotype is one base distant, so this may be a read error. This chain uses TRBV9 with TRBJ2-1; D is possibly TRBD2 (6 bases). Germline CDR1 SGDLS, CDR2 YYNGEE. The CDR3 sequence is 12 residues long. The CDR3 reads CSSSGPWDEQFF. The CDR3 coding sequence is TGTTCCAGCAGCGGGCCGTGGGATGAGCAGTTCTTC.

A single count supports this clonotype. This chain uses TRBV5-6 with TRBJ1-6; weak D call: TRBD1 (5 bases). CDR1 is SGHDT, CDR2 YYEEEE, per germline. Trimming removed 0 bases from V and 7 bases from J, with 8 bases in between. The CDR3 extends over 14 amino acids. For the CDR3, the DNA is TGTGCCAGCAGCTTGGTCGGGGCCAATTCACCCCTCCACTTT. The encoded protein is CASSLVGANSPLHF.

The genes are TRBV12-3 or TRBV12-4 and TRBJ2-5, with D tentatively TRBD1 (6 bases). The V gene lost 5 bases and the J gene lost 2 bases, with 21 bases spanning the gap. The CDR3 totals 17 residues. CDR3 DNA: TGTGCCAGCAGTGCGTCGCGGACAGCGGCTGGACAAGAGACCCAGTACTTC. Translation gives CASSASRTAAGQETQYF.

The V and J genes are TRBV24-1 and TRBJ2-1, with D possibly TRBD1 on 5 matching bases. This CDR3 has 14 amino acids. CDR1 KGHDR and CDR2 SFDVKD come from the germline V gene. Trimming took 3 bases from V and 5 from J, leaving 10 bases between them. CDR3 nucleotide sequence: TGTGCCACCAGTGATCCTGACAGTAACAATGAGCAGTTCTTC. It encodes CATSDPDSNNEQFF.

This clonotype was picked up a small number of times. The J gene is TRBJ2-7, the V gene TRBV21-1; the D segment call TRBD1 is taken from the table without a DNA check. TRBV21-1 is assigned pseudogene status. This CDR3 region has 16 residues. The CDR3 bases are TGTGCCAAACCCGGGACAGGCACTCTTTTGTCCTACGAGCAGTACTTC. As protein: CAKPGTGTLLSYEQYF.

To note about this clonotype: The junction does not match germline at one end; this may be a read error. CDR3 bases: TGTGCCAGCACCCGGGACAGGCTCTCTCGGGCCAACGTCCTGACTTTC. Translating gives CASTRDRLSRANVLTF. The chain links TRBV7-6 to TRBJ2-6; 8 bases are a match to TRBD1. In germline, CDR1 is SGHVS, CDR2 FNYEAQ. The CDR3 totals 16 residues.

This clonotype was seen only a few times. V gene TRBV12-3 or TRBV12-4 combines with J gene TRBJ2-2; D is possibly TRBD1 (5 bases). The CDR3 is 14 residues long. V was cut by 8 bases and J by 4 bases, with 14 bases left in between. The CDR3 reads CASAPGLGTGELFF. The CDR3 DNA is TGTGCCAGCGCGCCAGGGTTGGGCACCGGGGAGCTGTTTTTT.